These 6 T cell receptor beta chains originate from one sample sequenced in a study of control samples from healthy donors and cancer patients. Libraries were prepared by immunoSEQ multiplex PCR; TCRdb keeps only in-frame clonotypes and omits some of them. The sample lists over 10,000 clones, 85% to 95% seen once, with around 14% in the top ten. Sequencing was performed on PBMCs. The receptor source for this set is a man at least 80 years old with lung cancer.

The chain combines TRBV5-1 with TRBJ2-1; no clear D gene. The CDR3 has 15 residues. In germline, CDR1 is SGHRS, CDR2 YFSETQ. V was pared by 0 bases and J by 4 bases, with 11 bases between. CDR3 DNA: TGCGCCAGCAGCTTGGCCCAATCAGATTACAATGAGCAGTTCTTC. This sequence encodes CASSLAQSDYNEQFF.

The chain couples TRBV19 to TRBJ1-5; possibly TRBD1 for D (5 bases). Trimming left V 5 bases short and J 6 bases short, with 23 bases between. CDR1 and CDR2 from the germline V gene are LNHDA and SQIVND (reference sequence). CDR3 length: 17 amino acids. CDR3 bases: TGTGCCAGTAGTGCACCAAGATGGGGCATTGGTAGTCAGCCCCAGCATTTT. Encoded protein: CASSAPRWGIGSQPQHF.

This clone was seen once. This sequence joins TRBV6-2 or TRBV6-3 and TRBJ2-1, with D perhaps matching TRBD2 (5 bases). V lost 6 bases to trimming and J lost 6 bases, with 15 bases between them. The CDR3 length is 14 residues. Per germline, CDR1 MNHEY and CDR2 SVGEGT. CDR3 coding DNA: TGTGCCAGCAGCGGGATCTACCCCGGCAATGAGCAGTTCTTC. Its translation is CASSGIYPGNEQFF.

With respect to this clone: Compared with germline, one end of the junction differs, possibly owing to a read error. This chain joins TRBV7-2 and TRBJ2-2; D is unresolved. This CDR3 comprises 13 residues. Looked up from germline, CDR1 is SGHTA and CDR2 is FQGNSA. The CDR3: CAGSPQYGGELFF. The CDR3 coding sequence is TGTGCCGGCAGCCCCCAGTACGGCGGGGAGCTGTTTTTT.

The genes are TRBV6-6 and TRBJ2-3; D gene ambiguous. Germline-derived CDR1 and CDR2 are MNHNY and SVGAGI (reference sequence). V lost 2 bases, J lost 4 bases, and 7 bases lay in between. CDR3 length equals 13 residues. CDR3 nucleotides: TGTGCCAGCAGTTACGCCCTAGCAGATACGCAGTATTTT. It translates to CASSYALADTQYF.

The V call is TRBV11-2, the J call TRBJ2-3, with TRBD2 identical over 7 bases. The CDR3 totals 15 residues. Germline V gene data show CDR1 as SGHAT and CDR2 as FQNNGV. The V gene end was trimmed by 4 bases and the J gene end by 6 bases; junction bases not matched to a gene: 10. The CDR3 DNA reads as TGTGCCAGCAGCTCTACTCGCGGGGGTACGGATACGCAGTATTTT. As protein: CASSSTRGGTDTQYF.